These T cell receptor beta chains were read from a single sample in a study of T-cell memory formation after mild COVID-19. TCRdb itself ran the 5' RACE reads through MiXCR, one entry per CDR3 protein. The data hold 200,000 to 250,000 distinct CDR3 sequences, with around a tenth observed a single time. Sequencing used PBMCs or a T cell subset sorted from them (not recorded which). These receptors were taken from a man younger than 35 who had mild COVID-19 (a few samples of this study predate the infection). Cell type and time point are not known. Each CDR3 is given with its conserved first and last residue. D genes are given only for firm matches. Part of the rows lack a size; the others show once, few, many or a class for expanded clones.

CDR3: CASSPQASLNYGYTF
DNA: TGTGCCAGCAGCCCACAGGCATCCCTTAACTATGGCTACACCTTC
size: many
D: NA
J: TRBJ1-2
V: TRBV9

CDR3: CASSHGLAGLETQYF
DNA: TGTGCCAGCAGCCACGGACTAGCGGGGTTGGAGACCCAGTACTTC
size: NA
D: TRBD2
J: TRBJ2-5
V: TRBV11-2

CDR3: CASSRPGQGVGAFF
DNA: TGCGCCAGCAGCCGCCCGGGACAGGGGGTGGGTGCTTTCTTT
size: NA
D: TRBD1
J: TRBJ1-1
V: TRBV4-3

CDR3: CASSPGGIAGKYF
DNA: TGCGCCAGCAGCCCAGGGGGAATAGCGGGGAAGTACTTC
size: few
D: NA
J: TRBJ2-7
V: TRBV4-1

CDR3: CASSLQGQPQHF
DNA: TGTGCCAGCAGCCTTCAGGGTCAGCCCCAGCATTTT
size: many
D: NA
J: TRBJ1-5
V: TRBV3-1

CDR3: CATSDSGAIQTQYF
DNA: TGTGCCACCAGCGATTCTGGAGCGATCCAGACCCAGTACTTC
size: few
D: NA
J: TRBJ2-5
V: TRBV24-1

CDR3: CASTSRRDTNYGYTF
DNA: TGTGCCAGCACTTCAAGGCGGGACACCAACTATGGCTACACCTTC
size: few
D: NA
J: TRBJ1-2
V: TRBV12-3/TRBV12-4

CDR3: CAISVLGGQDTGELFF
DNA: TGTGCCATCAGTGTACTGGGAGGTCAGGACACCGGGGAGCTGTTTTTT
size: few
D: NA
J: TRBJ2-2
V: TRBV10-3

CDR3: CASSQPYPPGQGADTQYF
DNA: TGCGCCAGCAGCCAGCCATACCCTCCGGGACAGGGGGCAGATACGCAGTATTTT
size: NA
D: TRBD1
J: TRBJ2-3
V: TRBV4-3

CDR3: CASSQGWGQNIQYF
DNA: TGTGCCAGCAGCCAGGGGTGGGGGCAAAACATTCAGTACTTC
size: few
D: NA
J: TRBJ2-4
V: TRBV7-2

CDR3: CASSNSQWELAKNIQYF
DNA: TGTGCCAGCAGCAATAGTCAGTGGGAGTTAGCCAAAAACATTCAGTACTTC
size: few
D: NA
J: TRBJ2-4
V: TRBV7-9

CDR3: CASSQQGGDTEAFF
DNA: TGCGCCAGCAGCCAACAGGGGGGGGACACTGAAGCTTTCTTT
size: few
D: TRBD1
J: TRBJ1-1
V: TRBV4-3

CDR3: CSASTPTGGRGPEQYF
DNA: TGCAGTGCATCGACCCCGACAGGAGGCCGCGGACCCGAGCAGTACTTC
size: few
D: NA
J: TRBJ2-7
V: TRBV20-1

CDR3: CASREYGTEAFF
DNA: TGTGCCAGCAGGGAATACGGCACTGAAGCTTTCTTT
size: few
D: NA
J: TRBJ1-1
V: TRBV25-1

CDR3: CASRKAGAFTYEQYF
DNA: TGTGCCAGCAGAAAAGCGGGGGCCTTTACCTACGAGCAGTACTTC
size: NA
D: TRBD2
J: TRBJ2-7
V: TRBV14

CDR3: CSAGTSTDTQYF
DNA: TGCAGTGCCGGGACTAGCACAGATACGCAGTATTTT
size: few
D: NA
J: TRBJ2-3
V: TRBV20-1

CDR3: CASTGTSGDTDTQYF
DNA: TGTGCCAGCACCGGGACTAGCGGGGACACAGATACGCAGTATTTT
size: NA
D: TRBD2
J: TRBJ2-3
V: TRBV9

CDR3: CASSYDSTNEQYF
DNA: TGTGCCAGCAGTTACGACAGCACCAACGAGCAGTACTTC
size: NA
D: NA
J: TRBJ2-7
V: TRBV6-5

CDR3: CASSLGQGLAKNIQYF
DNA: TGTGCCAGCAGTTTAGGACAGGGGCTAGCCAAAAACATTCAGTACTTC
size: NA
D: TRBD1
J: TRBJ2-4
V: TRBV12-3/TRBV12-4

CDR3: CARYRSRGAKRGKLFF
DNA: TGTGCCCGCTATCGCAGCCGGGGGGCGAAACGTGGAAAACTGTTTTTT
size: NA
D: NA
J: TRBJ1-4
V: TRBV12-3/TRBV12-4

CDR3: CSASPGTRLQYF
DNA: TGCAGTGCCTCCCCCGGGACTAGGCTGCAGTATTTT
size: few
D: TRBD2
J: TRBJ2-3
V: TRBV20-1

CDR3: CAISDSGRTRGYGYTF
DNA: TGTGCCATCAGTGATTCGGGCAGAACCAGGGGCTATGGCTACACCTTC
size: few
D: NA
J: TRBJ1-2
V: TRBV10-3

CDR3: CASTRGGNPQETQYF
DNA: TGTGCCAGCACCCGCGGGGGCAACCCACAAGAGACCCAGTACTTC
size: NA
D: NA
J: TRBJ2-5
V: TRBV7-2

CDR3: CSARSGFEQYF
DNA: TGCAGTGCTAGGTCAGGGTTCGAGCAGTACTTC
size: many
D: NA
J: TRBJ2-7
V: TRBV20-1

CDR3: CASNGRGSSGANVLTF
DNA: TGTGCCAGCAATGGGCGGGGATCCTCTGGGGCCAACGTCCTGACTTTC
size: NA
D: NA
J: TRBJ2-6
V: TRBV6-2/TRBV6-3

CDR3: CASSFRGGSGTEAFF
DNA: TGCGCCAGCAGCTTTAGAGGGGGCTCTGGGACTGAAGCTTTCTTT
size: NA
D: TRBD1
J: TRBJ1-1
V: TRBV5-1

CDR3: CASSLGGGPDNEQFF
DNA: TGCGCCAGCAGCTTGGGTGGGGGGCCTGACAATGAGCAGTTCTTC
size: few
D: NA
J: TRBJ2-1
V: TRBV5-1

CDR3: CATSDLRQGVAQYF
DNA: TGTGCCACCAGTGATTTGCGGCAGGGAGTGGCCCAGTACTTC
size: few
D: NA
J: TRBJ2-5
V: TRBV24-1

CDR3: CASRWTHGELFF
DNA: TGTGCCAGCAGGTGGACGCACGGGGAGCTGTTTTTT
size: few
D: NA
J: TRBJ2-2
V: TRBV2

CDR3: CATSDLERGENEQFF
DNA: TGTGCCACCAGTGATTTGGAACGGGGTGAGAATGAGCAGTTCTTC
size: NA
D: NA
J: TRBJ2-1
V: TRBV24-1

CDR3: CASSDRDTGELFF
DNA: TGTGCCAGCAGTGACAGGGACACCGGGGAGCTGTTTTTT
size: medium-sized
D: NA
J: TRBJ2-2
V: TRBV6-4

CDR3: CASPSGGARAETQYF
DNA: TGTGCCAGTCCCAGCGGGGGGGCCCGGGCAGAGACCCAGTACTTC
size: few
D: TRBD2
J: TRBJ2-5
V: TRBV2

CDR3: CASRQIWTITEAFF
DNA: TGCGCCAGCAGACAGATTTGGACAATCACTGAAGCTTTCTTT
size: NA
D: NA
J: TRBJ1-1
V: TRBV4-1